This is a list of T cell receptor beta chains from one sample in a study of cytomegalovirus exposure and HLA in healthy donors. Assay used: immunoSEQ multiplex PCR; TCRdb lists only in-frame clones, some missing. Among about 160,000 clones listed, over 75% were seen once. The sequenced sample consisted of PBMCs. Receptors were obtained from a woman aged 25 to 45 in good health and CMV-seronegative. Both conserved end residues are part of each CDR3. A D gene is named only where the DNA matches it firmly. Some rows mark clone size as missing; the rest say once, few, many or name a class of expanded clone.

clone size: .
V gene: TRBV27
D gene: TRBD1
J gene: TRBJ1-2
CDR3 protein: CASSPNTGGVGGYTF

clone size: .
V gene: TRBV7-8
D gene: .
J gene: TRBJ1-2
CDR3 protein: CASSSARAANYGYTF

clone size: .
V gene: TRBV5-1
D gene: .
J gene: TRBJ1-2
CDR3 protein: CASSEGGGHSYGYTF

clone size: .
V gene: TRBV27
D gene: .
J gene: TRBJ1-2
CDR3 protein: CASSLTGVGANYGYTF

clone size: few
V gene: TRBV19
D gene: TRBD2
J gene: TRBJ2-3
CDR3 protein: CASMAAGGSSTDTQYF

clone size: .
V gene: TRBV2
D gene: .
J gene: TRBJ1-2
CDR3 protein: CASSESIGAGYTF

clone size: .
V gene: TRBV6-5
D gene: TRBD2
J gene: TRBJ2-7
CDR3 protein: CASSYDPGTSLYEQYF

clone size: once
V gene: TRBV6-5
D gene: TRBD1
J gene: TRBJ2-1
CDR3 protein: CASSYPGTGDNEQFF

clone size: .
V gene: TRBV10-1
D gene: TRBD2
J gene: TRBJ2-1
CDR3 protein: CASRTSHEQFF

clone size: .
V gene: TRBV5-1
D gene: .
J gene: TRBJ2-5
CDR3 protein: CASSPFAGDMETQYF

clone size: .
V gene: TRBV6-5
D gene: .
J gene: TRBJ1-1
CDR3 protein: CASSNGGFMNTEAFF

clone size: .
V gene: TRBV4-2
D gene: TRBD2
J gene: TRBJ2-1
CDR3 protein: CASSQDPGAGGISSYNEQFF

clone size: .
V gene: TRBV6-1
D gene: TRBD2
J gene: TRBJ2-1
CDR3 protein: CASSDGGSSYNEQFF

clone size: .
V gene: TRBV5-1
D gene: TRBD1
J gene: TRBJ1-1
CDR3 protein: CASSWTGLEAFF

clone size: .
V gene: TRBV9
D gene: .
J gene: TRBJ2-2
CDR3 protein: CASSPRGGLTGELFF

clone size: .
V gene: TRBV28
D gene: .
J gene: TRBJ1-2
CDR3 protein: CASSLRGPYGYTF

clone size: .
V gene: TRBV7-8
D gene: TRBD1
J gene: TRBJ1-1
CDR3 protein: CASSLTTGGPEAFF

clone size: .
V gene: TRBV18
D gene: .
J gene: TRBJ2-7
CDR3 protein: CASSPPGRNLDEQYF

clone size: few
V gene: TRBV13
D gene: TRBD2
J gene: TRBJ2-3
CDR3 protein: CASSLTTSGQRDTQYF

clone size: once
V gene: TRBV18
D gene: TRBD2
J gene: TRBJ2-5
CDR3 protein: CASSPRDYEGETQYF

clone size: .
V gene: TRBV5-5
D gene: TRBD1
J gene: TRBJ1-2
CDR3 protein: CASSTGQGAGYGYTF

clone size: .
V gene: TRBV29-1
D gene: .
J gene: TRBJ2-3
CDR3 protein: CSVAGDTQYF

clone size: .
V gene: TRBV11-2
D gene: .
J gene: TRBJ2-1
CDR3 protein: CASSTPLKAFF

clone size: .
V gene: TRBV7-9
D gene: .
J gene: TRBJ2-1
CDR3 protein: CASSPHRSPQRNEQFF

clone size: few
V gene: TRBV19
D gene: .
J gene: TRBJ1-6
CDR3 protein: CASSMNQGISSPLHF

clone size: few
V gene: TRBV5-1
D gene: TRBD2
J gene: TRBJ2-7
CDR3 protein: CASSLVLAGNYEQYF

clone size: once
V gene: TRBV7-2
D gene: TRBD1
J gene: .
CDR3 protein: CASSLGGQGYNEQYF

clone size: .
V gene: TRBV25-1
D gene: TRBD1
J gene: TRBJ1-1
CDR3 protein: CASRHRGNTEAFF

clone size: .
V gene: TRBV5-1
D gene: .
J gene: TRBJ1-1
CDR3 protein: CASSWQGGNTEAFF

clone size: .
V gene: TRBV18
D gene: TRBD2
J gene: TRBJ2-7
CDR3 protein: CASSLGLASYEQYF

clone size: .
V gene: TRBV5-6
D gene: .
J gene: TRBJ1-6
CDR3 protein: CASSLAGWGLRTNSPLHF

clone size: once
V gene: TRBV30
D gene: TRBD1
J gene: TRBJ1-6
CDR3 protein: CAWSVITGGNSPLHF

clone size: .
V gene: TRBV19
D gene: TRBD2
J gene: TRBJ2-1
CDR3 protein: CASSFLLAGGKFF

clone size: once
V gene: TRBV5-4
D gene: .
J gene: TRBJ2-7
CDR3 protein: CASSAAGYEQYF

clone size: few
V gene: TRBV7-2
D gene: TRBD1
J gene: TRBJ1-1
CDR3 protein: CASSLQGASEAFF

clone size: .
V gene: TRBV5-4
D gene: .
J gene: TRBJ1-1
CDR3 protein: CASSPSPLTGTNTEAFF

clone size: .
V gene: TRBV27
D gene: .
J gene: TRBJ2-1
CDR3 protein: CATHRGGNEQFF

clone size: .
V gene: TRBV15
D gene: TRBD1
J gene: TRBJ1-1
CDR3 protein: CATTRGTENTEAFF

clone size: .
V gene: TRBV5-1
D gene: .
J gene: TRBJ2-1
CDR3 protein: CASSTGWGNEQFF

clone size: .
V gene: TRBV5-1
D gene: TRBD2
J gene: TRBJ2-2
CDR3 protein: CASSLTAGLAGGRSRGELFF

clone size: .
V gene: TRBV5-6
D gene: TRBD2
J gene: TRBJ2-3
CDR3 protein: CASSWSGGSDTQYF

clone size: .
V gene: TRBV13
D gene: .
J gene: TRBJ1-2
CDR3 protein: CASSLSESGYTF

clone size: once
V gene: TRBV5-4
D gene: TRBD1
J gene: TRBJ2-5
CDR3 protein: CASSFTGTGEQYF

clone size: .
V gene: TRBV10-3
D gene: TRBD1
J gene: TRBJ2-7
CDR3 protein: CATRTGDEQYF

clone size: .
V gene: TRBV18
D gene: .
J gene: TRBJ2-3
CDR3 protein: CASSPEGDTQYF

clone size: .
V gene: TRBV5-1
D gene: .
J gene: TRBJ1-1
CDR3 protein: CASSLDRLNTEAFF

clone size: .
V gene: TRBV5-1
D gene: .
J gene: TRBJ2-1
CDR3 protein: CASSLDGGADNEQFF

clone size: .
V gene: TRBV5-1
D gene: .
J gene: TRBJ2-7
CDR3 protein: CASSLEGLPHNEQYF

clone size: few
V gene: TRBV5-8
D gene: TRBD1
J gene: TRBJ1-6
CDR3 protein: CASSSLTGTNSPLHF

clone size: .
V gene: TRBV7-2
D gene: TRBD1
J gene: TRBJ2-7
CDR3 protein: CASSSRPGTGKYREQYF

clone size: .
V gene: TRBV28
D gene: TRBD2
J gene: TRBJ2-7
CDR3 protein: CASRRTSGGASYEQYF

clone size: .
V gene: TRBV7-9
D gene: TRBD1
J gene: TRBJ1-1
CDR3 protein: CASSFSGTGGFEAFF

clone size: few
V gene: TRBV19
D gene: TRBD1
J gene: TRBJ1-4
CDR3 protein: CASSIRGQGLRAEKLFF

clone size: .
V gene: TRBV30
D gene: .
J gene: TRBJ1-6
CDR3 protein: CAWRDSSSPLHF

clone size: once
V gene: TRBV7-7
D gene: .
J gene: TRBJ2-7
CDR3 protein: CASSLSPSYEQYF

clone size: .
V gene: TRBV15
D gene: TRBD1
J gene: TRBJ2-5
CDR3 protein: CATSRVWRQGQETQYF

clone size: .
V gene: TRBV6-5
D gene: TRBD1
J gene: TRBJ1-1
CDR3 protein: CASSSGPGTGRGAFF

clone size: .
V gene: TRBV6-5
D gene: TRBD2
J gene: TRBJ2-1
CDR3 protein: CASGSRLAGEKFF

clone size: once
V gene: TRBV19
D gene: TRBD1
J gene: TRBJ2-2
CDR3 protein: CASSGQGDNTGELFF